This TCR beta chain was captured in a study of beta chain features in type 1 diabetes. The study's findings and limits: Sequencing from cDNA could over-represent high-TCR-expressing cells. Patients' naive, central memory and Treg TCRB repertoires seemed closer to one another than those of healthy donors.

Sequenced material consisted of expressed TCRB transcripts (all of the isolated RNA was reverse transcribed). The repertoire was sequenced with immunoSEQ multiplex PCR; TCRdb's copy has only in-frame clones and lacks some. The sample lists under 300,000 clones, around 7.3% occurring once. Worth noting for this clone: The antigen is not known.

By way of CD45RO/CCR7/CD25/CD127/CD95/CD27, the CD4+ regulatory, stem cell-like memory, central memory and naive cells were sorted. Germline V CDR1 and CDR2: LGHNA, YSLEER. The CDR3 has 15 residues. V lost 0 bases and J 4 bases, leaving 12 bases between the germline ends. The sequencing sample was made of central memory CD4+ T cells from blood. This sequence joins TRBV4-3 and TRBJ2-5; D possibly corresponds to TRBD2 (5 bases). The source of this sequence is a woman between 18 and 30 years old in good health. In DNA, the CDR3 is TGCGCCAGCAGCCAAGATAGGAGGCTCTCAGAGACCCAGTACTTC. It codes for CASSQDRRLSETQYF.